This TCR beta chain is from a study of PD-1 blockade in classical Hodgkin lymphoma. Study-wide results and caveats: TCR diversity in CD4+, not CD8+, cells rose significantly by C4D1. Sources of repertoire differences remain undefined, possibly disease activity or prior therapy. Patients with an early start, nivolumab under 1 year after ASCT, were excluded.

Sequencing used immunoSEQ multiplex PCR; TCRdb keeps in-frame clones, though not all of them. The sample lists 11,000 to 15,000 clones, about 80% seen once, with about 20% in the top ten. In the case of this clone: No antigen is known for it.

The CDR3 length is 14 residues. V shed 7 bases and J shed 2 bases, with 15 bases lying between them. Germline V gives CDR1 MNHEY, CDR2 SVGAGI. Brentuximab vedotin exposure varied, and every patient relapsed after autologous stem cell transplantation. The sample in question was peripheral blood mononuclear cells (PBMCs), obtained at baseline. This sequence joins TRBV6-5 and TRBJ2-7; D possibly corresponds to TRBD1 (6 bases). This TCR was sampled from a human donor with classical Hodgkin lymphoma. In DNA, the CDR3 is TGTGCCAGCAACAGAGGCAGGGGAGCCTACGAGCAGTACTTC. This encodes CASNRGRGAYEQYF.